This T cell receptor beta chain was documented in a study of human T cells and chemical hapten exposure. On the study more broadly: Women made up most patients, who had alopecia areata, totalis or universalis.

This clonotype occurred a few times. Documented time point: patch test 3, about 24 weeks after DPC sensitization. The treatment is: therapeutic diphenylcyclopropenone sensitization with weekly scalp DPC. The study drew its donors from alopecia patients who were 18 to 70 years old and suitable for DPC. Unique molecular identifiers were linked by the library to individual cDNA molecules. TCRdb re-analysed the RACE reads in MiXCR, keeping a single row per CDR3 protein. The data show approximately 80,000 distinct CDR3 sequences, with 9.5% to 14% seen just once and around 3.6% held by the top ten. Germline V gene data show CDR1 as SQVTM and CDR2 as ANQGSEA. This CDR3 has 14 amino acids. V shed 8 bases, J shed 6 bases, and the junction held 11 bases outside the gene matches.

The V and J genes are TRBV29-1 and TRBJ1-1; 11 bases are a match to TRBD1. The source of this sequence is a woman aged 45-59 years with alopecia areata. Some clones in this sample may be carry-over from other donors' samples. Material: whole blood, obtained in connection with sensitization to the hapten diphenylcyclopropenone (DPC). CDR3 in DNA: TGCAGCTCCGGATGGGCGGGACAGGGGGCTGAAGCTTTCTTT. Encoded protein: CSSGWAGQGAEAFF.